Listed here is a single T cell receptor beta chain. Its antigen is undetermined. The data are from a study of T cell responses to AZD1222 COVID-19 vaccine. General study points: Most donors were white British, females outnumbered males, and clonal diversity was possibly underestimated. Unmutated variant regions are reportedly targeted by nearly half of spike-specific TCRs.

Profiled with immunoSEQ multiplex PCR; TCRdb holds only in-frame clones, not every one. The repertoire consists of 150,000 to 200,000 clones, with about nine tenths occurring once and the leading ten covering 1.5% to 2%. V was cut by 1 base and J by 0 bases, with 3 bases left in between. This CDR3 spans 14 amino acids. CDR1 SGHTA and CDR2 FQGNSA come from the germline V gene. This sample comprised peripheral blood, obtained 28 days after the second AZD1222 dose. The chain is built from TRBV7-2 and TRBJ2-2; no clear D. This TCR derives from an adult who received the AZD1222 COVID-19 vaccine. The CDR3 sequence: CASSLGTNTGELFF. The DNA of the CDR3 is TGTGCCAGCAGCTTAGGGACGAACACCGGGGAGCTGTTTTTT.